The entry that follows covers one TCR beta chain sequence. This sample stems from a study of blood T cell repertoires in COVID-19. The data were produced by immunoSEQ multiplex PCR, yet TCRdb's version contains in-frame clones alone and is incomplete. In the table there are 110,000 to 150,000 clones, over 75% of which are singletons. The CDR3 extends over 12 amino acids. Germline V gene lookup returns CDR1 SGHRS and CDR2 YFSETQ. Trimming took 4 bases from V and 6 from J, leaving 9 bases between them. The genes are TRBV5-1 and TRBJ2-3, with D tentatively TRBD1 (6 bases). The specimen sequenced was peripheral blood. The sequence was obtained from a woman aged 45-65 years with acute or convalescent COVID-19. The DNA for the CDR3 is TGCGCCAGCAGCAGCAGGGGTGATACGCAGTATTTT. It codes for CASSSRGDTQYF.